This T cell receptor (beta chain) came from a study of pediatric ulcerative colitis. Study-wide background: Ulcerative colitis patients had pancolitis or left-sided colitis, with confirming histology. Points from the study as a whole: No controls had the two rectal clonotypes shared by ulcerative colitis patients.

Up to 500,000 reads were sequenced per sample. Assay used: immunoSEQ multiplex PCR; TCRdb lists only in-frame clones, some missing. Of 20,000 to 30,000 clones listed, about 67% are singletons. The rectum was sampled with one to two pinch biopsies at colonoscopy. Comments on this clone: Its antigen is unidentified.

This CDR3 comprises 12 residues. V lost 5 bases to trimming and J lost 8 bases; unmatched junction nucleotides: 5. CDR1 SGHNT and CDR2 YENEEA come from the germline V gene. The receptor was isolated from a boy between 10 and 17 years old with severe ulcerative colitis. The sample comprised gut tissue. V gene TRBV11-3 combines with J gene TRBJ1-2, with 7 bases fitting TRBD1. The CDR3, as DNA: TGTGCCAGCAGCACCCGACAGGGCGGCTACACCTTC. Its translation is CASSTRQGGYTF. The whole variable domain, filled in from reference TRBV11-3 and TRBJ1-2, reads EAGVVQSPRYKIIEKKQPVAFWCNPISGHNTLYWYLQNLGQGPELLIRYENEEAVDDSQLPKDRFSAERLKGVDSTLKIQPAELGDSAVYLCASSTRQGGYTFGSGTRLTVV.